This T cell receptor beta chain was identified in a study of T-cell reconstitution after alpha-beta-depleted transplantation in children. A TCRbeta library incorporating unique molecular identifiers was prepared. Via MiXCR, TCRdb re-called the PCR reads, giving one row per CDR3 protein. The table records hundreds of thousands of distinct CDR3 sequences, around 16% of them present only once. The CDR3 totals 13 residues. Trimming pared 6 bases from V and 3 bases from J, leaving 11 bases between. The clonotype was recovered from a human donor who donated a stem cell graft to a child with acute myeloid leukemia. The chain combines TRBV12-3 or TRBV12-4 with TRBJ1-1; D might be TRBD1 (5 bases). Material: PBMCs from the stem cell graft donor, obtained from the stem cell graft. The CDR3 nucleotides are TGTGCCAGCAGCGATACAGGAGACACTGAAGCTTTCTTT. Translated, it gives CASSDTGDTEAFF.